Listed here is a single TCR beta chain. Its antigen is currently unknown. This sample is drawn from a study of graft-versus-host responses after intestinal transplantation. Overall study context: Transplants given to recipients were multivisceral, liver-intestinal, or isolated intestinal. Anti-thymocyte globulin induction was given to all recipients, followed by tacrolimus and steroids for three to four years. General study points: GvH clones surfaced in recipient marrow, some emerging earlier in ileum or blood. Individuals who had graft-donor T cell macrochimerism had allografts that showed high graft-versus-host to host-versus-graft clonal ratios.

Using immunoSEQ multiplex PCR, the repertoire was profiled, and TCRdb retains in-frame clones only, with some absent. The table lists about 46,000 clones, over 85% of them singletons, with 5% to 6.5% in the top ten. The CDR3 runs to 15 residues. The V segment lost 2 bases and the J segment 1 base; nucleotides outside the gene matches: 0. Germline V CDR1 and CDR2: LNHNV, YYDKDF (reference sequence). The origin of this receptor is a human patient who received an intestinal transplant, so some T cells may come from the graft donor. The sequencing used PBMCs, collected about 800 days after a first intestinal transplant, on the day of a second. The chain joins TRBV15 to TRBJ2-3; 10 nucleotides agree with TRBD2. CDR3 DNA: TGTGCCACCAGCAGAAGCGGGAGGGGCACAGATACGCAGTATTTT. This codes for CATSRSGRGTDTQYF.